The rows below give T cell receptor beta chains drawn from one sample of a study of blood T cell repertoires in COVID-19. Only in-frame clones appear in the TCRdb table, and some are missing; sequencing was by immunoSEQ multiplex PCR. This sample has tens of thousands of clones, with about nine tenths found just once. Sample: peripheral blood. The receptors were sampled from a man aged 55 to 70 with active COVID-19. Each CDR3 is given with its conserved first and last residue. The order of the fields is J gene, D gene, V gene, clone size, CDR3 DNA, CDR3 protein. The D gene is left open where the match is weak. Rows give clone size only sometimes, using once, few, many, or a class for an expanded clone.

J: TRBJ1-4
D: TRBD1
V: TRBV11-2
size: NA
DNA: TGTGCCAGCAGCTTAGGAGGACAGGGTGAAAAACTGTTTTTT
CDR3: CASSLGGQGEKLFF

J: TRBJ1-1
D: NA
V: TRBV6-7
size: NA
DNA: TGTGCCAAAATCGGGGGGACTGAAGCTTTCTTT
CDR3: CAKIGGTEAFF

J: TRBJ2-7
D: NA
V: TRBV28
size: NA
DNA: TGTGCCAGCAGTTTATTGGGGCTCAGCTCCTACGAGCAGTACTTC
CDR3: CASSLLGLSSYEQYF

J: TRBJ1-2
D: NA
V: TRBV24-1
size: NA
DNA: TGTGCCACCAGTGATTTAGACGGCTGGGCCCTCTATGGCTACACCTTC
CDR3: CATSDLDGWALYGYTF

J: TRBJ2-7
D: TRBD1
V: TRBV7-3
size: NA
DNA: TGTGCCAGCAGCTTACAACCCGCAGGGGGCAAATACGAGCAGTACTTC
CDR3: CASSLQPAGGKYEQYF

J: TRBJ2-3
D: TRBD2
V: TRBV24-1
size: few
DNA: TGTGCCACCAGTGACCCGATCGGCCGGGGGGAAACAGATACGCAGTATTTT
CDR3: CATSDPIGRGETDTQYF

J: TRBJ1-2
D: NA
V: TRBV7-8
size: NA
DNA: TGTGCCAGCAGCTTAGGGGGGAGGATACGGAGCTATGGCTACACCTTC
CDR3: CASSLGGRIRSYGYTF

J: TRBJ1-4
D: TRBD1
V: TRBV6-5
size: once
DNA: TGTGCCAGCAGCTCCCGGGACAGGGGTGATGAAAAACTGTTTTTT
CDR3: CASSSRDRGDEKLFF

J: TRBJ2-1
D: NA
V: TRBV7-9
size: NA
DNA: TGTGCCAGCAGCTTAGTTGGGCCTGCCTACAATGAGCAGTTCTTC
CDR3: CASSLVGPAYNEQFF

J: TRBJ2-2
D: TRBD1
V: TRBV5-3
size: once
DNA: TGTGCCAACAAAGGACAGGGGGCAGGTTCCAAGGCCGGGGAGCTGTTTTTT
CDR3: CANKGQGAGSKAGELFF

J: TRBJ2-3
D: NA
V: TRBV10-3
size: NA
DNA: TGTGCCATCAGAGGACACGGAAGTGATACGCAGTATTTT
CDR3: CAIRGHGSDTQYF